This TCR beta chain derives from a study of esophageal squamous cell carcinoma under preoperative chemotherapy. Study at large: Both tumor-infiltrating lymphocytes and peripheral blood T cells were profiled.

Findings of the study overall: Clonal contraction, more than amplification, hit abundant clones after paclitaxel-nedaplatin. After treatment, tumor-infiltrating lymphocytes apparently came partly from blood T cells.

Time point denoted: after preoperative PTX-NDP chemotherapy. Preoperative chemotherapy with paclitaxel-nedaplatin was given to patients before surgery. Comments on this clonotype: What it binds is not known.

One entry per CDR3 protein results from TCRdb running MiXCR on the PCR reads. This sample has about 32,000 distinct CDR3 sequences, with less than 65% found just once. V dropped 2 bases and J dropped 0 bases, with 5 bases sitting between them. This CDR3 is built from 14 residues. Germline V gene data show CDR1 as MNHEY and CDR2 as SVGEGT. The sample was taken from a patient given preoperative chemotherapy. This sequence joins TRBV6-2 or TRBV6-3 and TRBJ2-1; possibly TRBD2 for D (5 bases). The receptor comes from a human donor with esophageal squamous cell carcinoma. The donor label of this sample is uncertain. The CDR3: CASSYRDSYNEQFF. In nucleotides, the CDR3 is TGTGCCAGCAGTTACCGGGACTCCTACAATGAGCAGTTCTTC.